Listed below are T cell receptor beta chains from one sample, sequenced in a study of graft-versus-host responses after intestinal transplantation. Sequenced by immunoSEQ multiplex PCR; TCRdb stores in-frame clones only, minus some. The sample carries fewer than 130,000 clones, just over 90% recorded once. These TCRs are of unknown antigen specificity. The sequencing here drew on unstimulated CD8+ T cells sorted from spleen or lymph node cells, taken before intestinal transplant. The source is a human donor who received an intestinal transplant. CDR3s include the opening cysteine and the closing phenylalanine or tryptophan. D genes are given only for firm matches. Clone size appears in some rows only: once, few, many, or a class for an expanded clone.

12 | . | . | TRBJ1-1 | TRBV5-5 | TGTGCCAGCAGCTTAAGCGCCAGCTTCGCTTTCTTT | CASSLSASFAFF
15 | . | . | TRBJ2-3 | TRBV11-2 | TGTGCCAGCAGCTTAGGTCGAGTGGACGAAGATACGCAGTATTTT | CASSLGRVDEDTQYF
14 | . | . | TRBJ2-1 | TRBV19 | TGTGCCAGTAGTATCCAGGGAAAGGCGCATGAGCAGTTCTTC | CASSIQGKAHEQFF
16 | TRBD1 | . | TRBJ2-2 | TRBV13 | TGTGCCAGCAGCTCCCCCGGGACAGGGGGAACCGGGGAGCTGTTTTTT | CASSSPGTGGTGELFF
13 | TRBD1 | . | TRBJ2-7 | TRBV28 | TGTGCCAGCAGTTTAGGGACAGGGGACGAGCAGTACTTC | CASSLGTGDEQYF
11 | . | few | TRBJ2-7 | TRBV7-9 | TGTGCCAGCACGGGCAAGTACGAGCAGTACTTC | CASTGKYEQYF
14 | . | once | TRBJ2-3 | TRBV27 | TGTGCCAGCAGCGGGGCGAGGAGCACAGATACGCAGTATTTT | CASSGARSTDTQYF
15 | TRBD1 | . | TRBJ1-2 | TRBV19 | TGTGCCAGTAGTATAGGGACAGGTGGAAGCTATGGCTACACCTTC | CASSIGTGGSYGYTF
15 | TRBD2 | . | TRBJ2-7 | TRBV5-4 | TGTGCCAGCAGCGAACGATATAGCGGGATCTACGAGCAGTACTTC | CASSERYSGIYEQYF
15 | TRBD2 | . | TRBJ2-2 | TRBV9 | TGTGCCAGCAGCGTCGTGGCTAGCGGAGCCGGGGAGCTGTTTTTT | CASSVVASGAGELFF
14 | . | . | TRBJ2-5 | TRBV6-5 | TGTGCCAGCAGTCACTGGGACGGCCAAGAGACCCAGTACTTC | CASSHWDGQETQYF
15 | . | . | TRBJ2-7 | TRBV13 | TGTGCCAGCAGCGGCTCGCGGGGTTTGTCCTACGAGCAGTACTTC | CASSGSRGLSYEQYF
13 | . | . | TRBJ2-1 | TRBV4-2 | TGTGCCAGCAGCCAAGCGCGGGCCAATGAGCAGTTCTTC | CASSQARANEQFF
15 | . | . | TRBJ2-1 | TRBV7-2 | TGTGCCAGCAGCATTCCTCAGAAACCGGACTCCGAGCAGTTCTTC | CASSIPQKPDSEQFF
16 | TRBD2 | . | TRBJ2-1 | TRBV6-4 | TGTGCCAGCAGTGAGACTAGCGGGAGCTCCTACAATGAGCAGTTCTTC | CASSETSGSSYNEQFF
13 | . | once | TRBJ2-7 | TRBV19 | TGTGCCAGTAGTTTCCGGGATGCCTACGAGCAGTACTTC | CASSFRDAYEQYF
16 | . | . | TRBJ2-3 | TRBV5-1 | TGCGCCAGCAGCTCGGGACTCCCGACTGGCACAGATACGCAGTATTTT | CASSSGLPTGTDTQYF
16 | TRBD1 | . | TRBJ2-2 | TRBV5-4 | TGTGCCAGCAGCTATTACCGGACAGGGAATACCGGGGAGCTGTTTTTT | CASSYYRTGNTGELFF
16 | . | . | TRBJ2-7 | TRBV7-7 | TGTGCTAGCAGCTTAGGCTCGACCGGCGGTGCCTACGAGCAGTACTTC | CASSLGSTGGAYEQYF
15 | TRBD2 | . | TRBJ2-7 | TRBV14 | TGTGCCAGCAGCCAAGCTAGCGGGATGGGCCACGAGCAGTACTTC | CASSQASGMGHEQYF
11 | TRBD1 | . | TRBJ1-4 | TRBV4-2 | TGTGCCAGCAGCCATTCAGGGGGGTTGTTTTTT | CASSHSGGLFF
11 | . | . | TRBJ1-1 | TRBV28 | TGTGCCAGCAGTGAGGGGTGGGAAGCTTTCTTT | CASSEGWEAFF
12 | . | . | TRBJ1-2 | TRBV29-1 | TGCAGCGTTCAGGGAGGGAGCTATGGCTACACCTTC | CSVQGGSYGYTF
17 | TRBD1 | . | TRBJ2-5 | TRBV6-1 | TGTGCCAGCAGCGAACTACAAATGACAGGGCGGAAAGAGACCCAGTACTTC | CASSELQMTGRKETQYF
10 | . | . | TRBJ2-1 | TRBV20-1 | TGCAGTGCTATCTACAATGAGCAGTTCTTC | CSAIYNEQFF
16 | . | . | TRBJ2-2 | TRBV7-7 | TGTGCTAGCAGCTTAGTAAGATTTGGCAGCACCGGGGAGCTGTTTTTT | CASSLVRFGSTGELFF
15 | TRBD1 | . | TRBJ1-2 | TRBV28 | TGTGCCAGCAGTTGGCAGGGGGCGGCTTACTATGGCTACACCTTC | CASSWQGAAYYGYTF
16 | TRBD1 | once | TRBJ1-2 | TRBV27 | TGTGCCAGCAGCCGGGGACAGGGGCTGGTTAACTATGGCTACACCTTC | CASSRGQGLVNYGYTF
11 | . | . | TRBJ2-7 | TRBV30 | TGTGCCTGGAGTGTGGTATACGAGCAGTACTTC | CAWSVVYEQYF
16 | . | . | TRBJ2-4 | TRBV5-1 | TGCGCCAGCAGCTTCAGGGGTCCTTTTAAGGGAAACATTCAGTACTTC | CASSFRGPFKGNIQYF
18 | TRBD2 | . | TRBJ2-7 | TRBV28 | TGTGCCAGCAGTGTGACTAGCGGGAGGGTCGGCGCCTATTACGAGCAGTACTTC | CASSVTSGRVGAYYEQYF
16 | . | few | TRBJ2-7 | TRBV6-6 | TGTGCCAGCAGTTACTGGCCTCGGGACACGCGCTACGAGCAGTACTTC | CASSYWPRDTRYEQYF
15 | TRBD1 | . | TRBJ2-7 | TRBV5-1 | TGCGCCAGCAGCTTAGACAGGGACCTTTCCTACGAGCAGTACTTC | CASSLDRDLSYEQYF
13 | . | . | TRBJ2-1 | TRBV5-8 | TGTGCCAGCAGGCTTCGGGGTTTCAATGAGCAGTTCTTC | CASRLRGFNEQFF
18 | . | once | TRBJ2-2 | TRBV4-1 | TGCGCCAGCAGCCAAGGGTCTATCGGCGATCTAGGCACCGGGGAGCTGTTTTTT | CASSQGSIGDLGTGELFF
17 | . | . | TRBJ2-2 | TRBV9 | TGTGCCAGCAGCGTAGGGGACCGACTAGTTTTCACCGGGGAGCTGTTTTTT | CASSVGDRLVFTGELFF
12 | . | . | TRBJ2-2 | TRBV30 | TGTGCCTGGAGTGGGCTGGCGGGGGAGCTGTTTTTT | CAWSGLAGELFF
14 | TRBD1 | . | TRBJ1-2 | TRBV5-1 | TGCGCCAGCAGCTTGGAACAGGGGGGGGATGGCTACACCTTC | CASSLEQGGDGYTF
14 | . | . | TRBJ2-6 | TRBV2 | TGTGCCAGCAGTGAGGGAGGTGGGGCCAACGTCCTGACTTTC | CASSEGGGANVLTF
18 | . | . | TRBJ1-4 | TRBV27 | TGTGCCAGCAGTCCACAACCCTATCAGCTAAGGAGGAATGAAAAACTGTTTTTT | CASSPQPYQLRRNEKLFF
13 | . | . | TRBJ1-2 | TRBV7-9 | TGTGCCAGCAGCTTAGGGACAGACTATGGCTACACCTTC | CASSLGTDYGYTF
15 | TRBD1 | . | TRBJ2-5 | TRBV6-5 | TGTGCCAGCAGGCAAGGGGACAGTCAGGGAGAGACCCAGTACTTC | CASRQGDSQGETQYF
13 | . | . | TRBJ2-1 | TRBV11-2 | TGTGCCAGCAGCTCTTGGGACCATAATGAGCAGTTCTTC | CASSSWDHNEQFF
13 | . | . | TRBJ1-1 | TRBV10-1 | TGCGCCAGCAGTGGGGACGGGAACACTGAAGCTTTCTTT | CASSGDGNTEAFF
15 | . | once | TRBJ2-3 | TRBV11-2 | TGTGCCAGCAGCTTAGGAGGGAGCGCGACAGATACGCAGTATTTT | CASSLGGSATDTQYF
14 | TRBD1 | . | TRBJ2-1 | TRBV30 | TGTGCCTGTCCTGACAGGGAATTTAGTAGTGAGCAGTTCTTC | CACPDREFSSEQFF
14 | . | . | TRBJ2-7 | TRBV9 | TGTGCCAGCAGCCCAGGGGCTCTCCCCTCCGAGCAGTACTTC | CASSPGALPSEQYF
13 | . | . | TRBJ2-3 | TRBV30 | TGTGCCTGGTGGAGTAGCCGCACAGATACGCAGTATTTT | CAWWSSRTDTQYF
13 | TRBD2 | . | TRBJ2-1 | TRBV6-5 | TGTGCCACCTTAGCGGGAGGGTCAGATGAGCAGTTCTTC | CATLAGGSDEQFF
16 | . | once | TRBJ2-5 | TRBV7-2 | TGTGCCAGCAGCTTAGCGGTAACAGGCGGTCAAGAGACCCAGTACTTC | CASSLAVTGGQETQYF
15 | . | . | TRBJ2-7 | TRBV23-1 | TGCGCCAGCGACTCGACCGGGACTCTCCCCTACGAGCAGTACTTC | CASDSTGTLPYEQYF
17 | TRBD2 | . | TRBJ2-1 | TRBV27 | TGTGCCAGCAGTCTACGGACTAGCGGGAGCTCCTACAATGAGCAGTTCTTC | CASSLRTSGSSYNEQFF
15 | . | . | TRBJ1-4 | TRBV9 | TGTGCCAGCAGCGTAGGGGGGCCCGGACCGGAAAAACTGTTTTTT | CASSVGGPGPEKLFF
16 | TRBD2 | . | TRBJ2-7 | TRBV5-4 | TGTGCCAGCAGCTCATTAACTAGCGCCTCCTCCTACGAGCAGTACTTC | CASSSLTSASSYEQYF
15 | TRBD2 | once | TRBJ2-1 | TRBV6-5 | TGTGCCAGCAGTTACTCTAGCGGGAGTTTCAATGAGCAGTTCTTC | CASSYSSGSFNEQFF
12 | . | . | TRBJ1-1 | TRBV10-3 | TGTGCCACCAAGGACGGTAACACTGAAGCTTTCTTT | CATKDGNTEAFF
18 | . | . | TRBJ2-1 | TRBV4-2 | TGTGCCAGCAGCCAGGGGGGTGGCCAGGCCTCGAGTTACAATGAGCAGTTCTTC | CASSQGGGQASSYNEQFF
14 | . | . | TRBJ1-2 | TRBV5-6 | TGTGCCAGCAGCCTTGGGGGCAGGACCTTGGGCTACACCTTC | CASSLGGRTLGYTF